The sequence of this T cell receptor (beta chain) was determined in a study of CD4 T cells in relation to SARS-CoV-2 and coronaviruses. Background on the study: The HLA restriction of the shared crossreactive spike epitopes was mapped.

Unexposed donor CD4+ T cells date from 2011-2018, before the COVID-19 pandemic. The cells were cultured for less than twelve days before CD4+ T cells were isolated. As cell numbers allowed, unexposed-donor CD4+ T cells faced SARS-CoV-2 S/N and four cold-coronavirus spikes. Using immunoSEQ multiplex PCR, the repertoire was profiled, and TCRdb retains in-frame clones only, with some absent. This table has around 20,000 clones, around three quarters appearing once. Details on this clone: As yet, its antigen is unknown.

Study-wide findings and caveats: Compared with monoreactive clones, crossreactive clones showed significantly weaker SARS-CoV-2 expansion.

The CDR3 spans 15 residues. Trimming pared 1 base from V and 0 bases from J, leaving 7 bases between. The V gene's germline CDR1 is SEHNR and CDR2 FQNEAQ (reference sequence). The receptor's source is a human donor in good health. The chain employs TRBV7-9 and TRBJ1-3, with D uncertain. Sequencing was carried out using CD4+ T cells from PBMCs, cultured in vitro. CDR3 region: CASSLDSFSGNTIYF. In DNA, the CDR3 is TGTGCCAGCAGCTTAGACTCGTTCTCTGGAAACACCATATATTTT.